This TCR beta chain was identified in a study of blood T cells in healthy people across ages (dated by TCRdb to between 2015 and 2017). Regarding the complete study: In model experiments, template switching captured about one uniquely barcoded TCR beta cDNA molecule for every two T cells. Donors were grouped into four age groups: young (average 16 years), middle-aged (approximately 41), aged (over 55) and long-lived (around 80). Donors of different ages were randomly distributed across sequencing lanes to avoid experimental bias. The study measured age-related changes in TCR beta repertoire diversity using deep sequencing normalized with unique cDNA molecular identifiers. For two donors (one aged 18 to 30 and one aged 80 or older), the study analyzed two additional independent replicas of 1 million unique cDNA reads from the same blood draw.

What the authors observed across the whole study: Observed TCR beta diversity per million T cells fell roughly linearly with age, and a significant reduction was already apparent by age about 43. The CMV infection status of donors was not known, potentially confounding age-related changes in expanded clonotypes. Total diversity estimates from one million sequenced T cells were considered lower bounds and underestimates. Observed TCR beta diversity correlated strongly with the percentage of naive T cells measured by flow cytometry. Because profiling used bulk unsorted PBMCs, naive and antigen-experienced compartments could not be compared conclusively. Compared with the aged group, the long-lived group had more naive CD4+ T cells, fewer expanded clones and increased TCR diversity, suggesting age selection.

Including the terminal cysteine and phenylalanine, the CDR3 comprises 13 residues. Just CDR3 DNA is preserved here, 39 bases in frame from base 1. The junction carries 10 bases between V and J, which are trimmed by 1 base and 7 bases respectively. Systemically healthy Caucasian individuals from Russia, 35 to 50 in total and aged about 6 to 100 years, were included as donors. About 9.1 milliliters of peripheral blood were collected from each donor into EDTA-treated Vacutainer tubes. Ficoll-Paque density-gradient centrifugation was used to isolate PBMCs, with at least 7 million obtained per sample. Total RNA, at least 6 micrograms per sample, was extracted from PBMCs with Trizol reagent. Naive CD45RAhigh/CD27high T cell percentages were measured by flow cytometry on a PBMC aliquot from every donor. This clonotype was counted a few times. The antigen it binds to is not known. No much larger clone exists at a distance of one base, and base qualities are not known.

The library was built by means of 5' RACE. The sequencer listed for this sample is Illumina HiSeq 2500. A second roughly 7 to 12 cycle PCR used a sample-barcoded 5' primer and a J-beta primer mix. A template-switch 5' adaptor carrying 12 random nucleotides introduced a unique molecular identifier onto each TCR beta cDNA molecule. At least 3 million CDR3-containing paired-end reads were obtained from each sample. First-strand cDNA was synthesized from all RNA with the Mint cDNA synthesis kit, primed by a TRBC-specific oligonucleotide. Following uracil-DNA glycosylase treatment, a first 18-cycle PCR with universal primers M1SS and BC2_uni_R was performed on all cDNA. For the original study's pipeline: Each sample was normalized by randomly selecting 1 million high-quality reads, each carrying a distinct molecular identifier. Reads with shared molecular identifiers were discarded instead of being binned into consensus sequences. MiTCR, run with a Q25 quality threshold and the strictest error-elimination algorithm, handled CDR3 identification, clonotype clustering and error correction. A nonparametric unseen species model with Euler transformation was used to estimate a lower bound on total TCR beta diversity. TCRdb ran its own pipeline on the public reads, namely fastp trimming at Q25 and MiXCR clone calling, and kept in-frame beta chains. Each record represents a unique CDR3 protein, reported with the most common genes and DNA among its rows. For this entry, the V and J calls and clone size follow TCRdb and not the study's own pipeline. The sample contains about 570,000 distinct CDR3 sequences, about 25% of them found a single time. The ten largest make up 15% to 20% of the sample.

The chain uses TRBV12-3 or TRBV12-4 and TRBJ2-5, with TRBD2 perhaps the D gene, on 6 matching bases. This clonotype was sampled from a woman in her sixties or seventies in good health. What was sequenced was blood. The CDR3 here reads CASSLDQGGTQYF. In nucleotide form, the sequence is TGTGCCAGCAGTTTAGACCAGGGAGGGACCCAGTACTTC.